This T cell receptor (beta chain) came from a study of PD-1 blockade in classical Hodgkin lymphoma. Noted time point: cycle 4 day 1 (C4D1), after 5 to 7 weeks of nivolumab. All patients experienced relapse after autologous stem cell transplantation, and brentuximab vedotin exposure was variable. Comment on this clone: The antigen is unknown.

Here immunoSEQ multiplex PCR was the method, and the copy in TCRdb shows in-frame clones only, minus some. The repertoire holds approximately 52,000 clones, with more than 75% as singletons. Study results and caveats: Nivolumab initiated under 1 year post-ASCT led to patient exclusion. Possibly reflecting disease activity or prior therapy, repertoire differences have causes that remain undefined. There was a significant rise in CD4+ TCR diversity by C4D1, with no such rise for CD8+. Healthy donors were reported to have higher baseline TCR diversity than newly diagnosed patients.

V gave up 5 bases and J gave up 2 bases, with 12 bases separating them. This CDR3 region has 15 residues. Per the germline V gene, CDR1 is MDHEN and CDR2 is SYDVKM. The clonotype was recovered from a human donor with classical Hodgkin lymphoma. The material sequenced was peripheral blood mononuclear cells (PBMCs), taken before the fourth cycle of nivolumab. The chain employs TRBV28 and TRBJ2-2, with a possible D match to TRBD2 (6 bases). CDR3 protein: CASSRRTTNTGELFF. Written as DNA, the CDR3 is TGTGCCAGCAGTCGCCGGACTACTAACACCGGGGAGCTGTTTTTT.